These 7 T cell receptor beta chains share one sample of origin, sequenced in a study of CD8 T cells in ankylosing spondylitis. One entry per CDR3 protein, called by TCRdb with MiXCR from the 5' RACE reads. The table shows fewer than 250,000 distinct CDR3 sequences, with roughly a tenth occurring only once. The sample consisted of blood, either unsorted or a sorted T cell fraction (not recorded which). The source of these receptors is a male donor with ankylosing spondylitis or in good health (not recorded which).

In this sample, this clonotype turned up many times. The chain carries TRBV12-3 or TRBV12-4 and TRBJ2-3; D unresolved. Trimming took 3 bases from V and 4 from J, leaving 5 bases between them. The CDR3 loop spans 12 amino acids. DNA of the CDR3: TGTGCCAGCAGTTTTGTCGCAGATACGCAGTATTTT. It codes for CASSFVADTQYF.

V gene TRBV3-1 combines with J gene TRBJ1-1; no clear D. Trimming took off 0 bases at V and 6 bases at J, with 11 bases between the two ends. CDR1 LGHDT and CDR2 YNNKEL come from the germline V gene (reference sequence). CDR3 length: 14 amino acids. In DNA form, the CDR3 reads TGTGCCAGCAGCCAAGATTGGGATATAGCTGAAGCTTTCTTT. Its protein is CASSQDWDIAEAFF.

This clonotype was observed many times. The chain is built from TRBV5-5 and TRBJ1-2; no clear D gene. This CDR3 contains 13 residues. V was clipped by 4 bases and J by 4 bases, with 11 bases between them. From germline, CDR1 is SGHKS and CDR2 YYEKEE (reference sequence). CDR3 coding DNA: TGTGCCAGCAGCACGACCTGGAGCTATGGCTACACCTTC. Translating it yields CASSTTWSYGYTF.

V usage is TRBV10-1 and J usage is TRBJ1-2; TRBD1 is a possible D gene (6 bases). This CDR3 has 13 amino acids. Per the germline V gene, CDR1 is WNHNN and CDR2 is SYGVQD (reference sequence). V gave up 3 bases and J gave up 8 bases, with 13 bases separating them. In nucleotides, the CDR3 is TGCGCCAGCAGTGACGGAGGGGGAGAAGGCTACACCTTC. Translated: CASSDGGGEGYTF.

The rearrangement links TRBV12-3 or TRBV12-4 to TRBJ2-1; 9 nucleotides match TRBD1. The CDR3 totals 15 residues. The junction had 12 bases not matched to a gene; V was cut back by 11 bases and J by 4 bases. In DNA, the CDR3 is TGTGCCTCTCACCCCCCCGGACAGGGGTACAATGAGCAGTTCTTC. Translated: CASHPPGQGYNEQFF.

This clonotype appeared many times. The chain recombines TRBV30 with TRBJ2-3; D might be TRBD1 (7 bases). This CDR3 has 15 amino acids. Germline CDR1 and CDR2: GTSNPN and SVGIG (reference sequence). The V gene lost 2 bases and the J gene lost 4 bases, with 16 bases spanning the gap. This CDR3 is CAWSRGRGEADTQYF. The CDR3 DNA reads as TGTGCCTGGAGTCGCGGCAGGGGGGAGGCAGATACGCAGTATTTT.

The chain joins TRBV20-1 to TRBJ1-1; tentatively, D is TRBD1 (6 bases). CDR1 and CDR2 from the germline V gene are DFQATT and SNEGSKA (reference sequence). Trimming shortened V by 0 bases and J by 4 bases, and 21 bases separated the two germline ends. The CDR3 runs to 17 residues. The chain's CDR3 is CSARESSGAARSTEAFF. For the CDR3, the DNA is TGCAGTGCTAGAGAATCGTCAGGGGCCGCCCGGAGCACTGAAGCTTTCTTT.